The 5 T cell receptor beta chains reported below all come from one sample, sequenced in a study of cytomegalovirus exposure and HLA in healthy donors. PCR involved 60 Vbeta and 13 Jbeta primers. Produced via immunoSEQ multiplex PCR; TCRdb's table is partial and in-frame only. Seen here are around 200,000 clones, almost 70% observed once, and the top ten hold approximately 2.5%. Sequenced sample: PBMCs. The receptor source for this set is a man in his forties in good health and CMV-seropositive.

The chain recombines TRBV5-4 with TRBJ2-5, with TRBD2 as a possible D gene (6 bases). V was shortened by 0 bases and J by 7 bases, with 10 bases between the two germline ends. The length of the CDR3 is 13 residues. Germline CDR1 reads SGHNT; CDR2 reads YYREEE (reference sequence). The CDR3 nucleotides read TGTGCCAGCAGCTTGGAGGGAGGAGGGACCCAGTACTTC. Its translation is CASSLEGGGTQYF.

The CDR3 coding sequence is TGTGCCAGCTCGCAGGGAATGGGTAATTCACCCCTCCACTTT. Translating it yields CASSQGMGNSPLHF. This rearrangement joins TRBV18 to TRBJ1-6; perhaps TRBD1 as D (5 bases). The CDR3 loop spans 14 amino acids. The germline V gene has CDR1 KGHSH and CDR2 LQKENI. Between the trimmed V and J ends, which lost 6 bases and 6 bases, there was a span of 12 bases.

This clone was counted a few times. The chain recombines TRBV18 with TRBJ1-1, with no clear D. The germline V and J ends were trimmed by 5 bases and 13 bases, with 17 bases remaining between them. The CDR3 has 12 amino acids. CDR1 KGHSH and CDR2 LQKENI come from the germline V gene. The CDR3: CASSSGEPGGFF. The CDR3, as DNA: TGTGCCAGCTCATCGGGCGAACCGGGAGGTTTCTTT.

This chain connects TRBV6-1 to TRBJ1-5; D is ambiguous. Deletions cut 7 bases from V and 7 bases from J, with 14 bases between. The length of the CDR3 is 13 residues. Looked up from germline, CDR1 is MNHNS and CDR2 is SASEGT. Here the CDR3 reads CASKREIRQPQHF. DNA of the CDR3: TGTGCCAGCAAGAGGGAGATAAGGCAGCCCCAGCATTTT.

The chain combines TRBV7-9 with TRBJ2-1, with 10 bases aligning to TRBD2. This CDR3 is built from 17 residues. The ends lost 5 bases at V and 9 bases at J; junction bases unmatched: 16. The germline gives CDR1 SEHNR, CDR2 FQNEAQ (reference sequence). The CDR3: CASSPNTRTSGASEQFF. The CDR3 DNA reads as TGTGCCAGCAGCCCGAACACTCGTACTAGCGGGGCGTCTGAGCAGTTCTTC.